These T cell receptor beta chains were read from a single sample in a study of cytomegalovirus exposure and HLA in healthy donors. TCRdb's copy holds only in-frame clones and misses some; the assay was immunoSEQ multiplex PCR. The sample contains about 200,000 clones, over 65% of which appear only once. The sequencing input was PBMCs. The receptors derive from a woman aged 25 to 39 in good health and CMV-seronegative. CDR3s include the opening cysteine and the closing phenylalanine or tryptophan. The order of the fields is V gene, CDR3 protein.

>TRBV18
CASSPQGQGGEQYF
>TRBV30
CAWRGQGRRTEAFF
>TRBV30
CAWSVVGAYEKLFF
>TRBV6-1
CASREQISGNTIYF
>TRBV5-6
CASSRVSGTGVEQYF
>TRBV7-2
CASSSRAVGNTIYF
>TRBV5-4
CASSGFGGPWKIF
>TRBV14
CASSPSFCEQFF
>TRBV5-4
CASSLEAGVYEQYF
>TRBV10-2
CASSDWPSGTGELFF
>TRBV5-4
CASSLTRTGAYTF
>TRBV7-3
CASSMTGGEQYF
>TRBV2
CASTPGTSYETQYF
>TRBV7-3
CASSFQSNTGELFF
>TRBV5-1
CASSLGQPNTGELFF
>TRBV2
CASSVDDNQPQHF
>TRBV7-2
CASSRLDPGELFF
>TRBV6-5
CASSYSPGPEAFF
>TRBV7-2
CASSFAETYEQYF
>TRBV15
CATSTSGESQPQHF
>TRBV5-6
CASSSQRLGTEAFF
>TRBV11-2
CASSSRGTGNTIYF
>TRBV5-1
CASSSTGVSGNTIYF
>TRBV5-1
CASSLGGQGDLGGPQHF
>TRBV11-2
CASSLDLSGGNTIYF
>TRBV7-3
CASSPSATGYNEQFF
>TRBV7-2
CASSFDGGSPLHF
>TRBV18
CASSLGQTGGYTF
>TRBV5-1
CASSSEQGASYEQYF
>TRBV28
CASRNTGGRSSYNSPLHF
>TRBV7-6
CASSPTGLNTEAFF
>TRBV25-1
CASSESGGGTEAFF
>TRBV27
CARNTGPETQYF
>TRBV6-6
CASSRRQMEMNTEAFF
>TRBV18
CASSPVIGGSGANVLTF
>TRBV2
CASSEGGGANRYNEQFF
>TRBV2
CASSEYGGANQPQHF
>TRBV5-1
CASSGGGGSEAFF
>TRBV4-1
CASSSGTAQETQYF
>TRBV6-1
CASSDRLSYGYTF
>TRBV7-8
CASSQTSGRFSYNEQFF
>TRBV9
CASSVGGQIQETQYF
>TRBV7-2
CASSLTPGTSGSWGYEQYF
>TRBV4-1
CASSLYGTGVTDSPLHF
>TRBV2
CASSREDFSGNTIYF
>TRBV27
CASSLPGVGEKLFF
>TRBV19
CASSPGTGYGYTF
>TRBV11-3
CASGQDGSYTF
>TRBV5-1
CASSSEDRAPFF
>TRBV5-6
CASSRGQNNYGYTF
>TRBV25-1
CASSGTGGWNGYTF
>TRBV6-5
CASSDHGEQYF
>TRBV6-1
CASSERGAAYEQYF